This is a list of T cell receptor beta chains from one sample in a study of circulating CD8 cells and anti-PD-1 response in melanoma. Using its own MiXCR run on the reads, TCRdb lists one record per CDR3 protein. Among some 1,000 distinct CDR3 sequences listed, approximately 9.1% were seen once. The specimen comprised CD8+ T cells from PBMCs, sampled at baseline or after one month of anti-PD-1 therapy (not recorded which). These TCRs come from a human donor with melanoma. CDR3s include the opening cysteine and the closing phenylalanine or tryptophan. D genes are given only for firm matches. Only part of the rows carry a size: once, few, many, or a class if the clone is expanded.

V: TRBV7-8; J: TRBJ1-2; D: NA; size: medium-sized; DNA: TGTGCCAGCAGCTTAGGGTCGATAGAAGGGGCCTATGGCTACACCTTC; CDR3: CASSLGSIEGAYGYTF
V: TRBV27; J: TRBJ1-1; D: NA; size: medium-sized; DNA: TGTGCCAGCAGTTTAGGGGGTAACACTGAAGCTTTCTTT; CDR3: CASSLGGNTEAFF
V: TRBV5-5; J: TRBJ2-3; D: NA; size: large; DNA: TGTGCCAGCAGCCTCGACCGCTCAGATACGCAGTATTTT; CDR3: CASSLDRSDTQYF
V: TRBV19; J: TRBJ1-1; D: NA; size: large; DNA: TGTGCCAGTAGTATAGGGAACACTGAAGCTTTCTTT; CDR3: CASSIGNTEAFF
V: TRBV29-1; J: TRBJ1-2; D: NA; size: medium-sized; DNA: TGCAGCGTTGCGAACAGAGATGGCTACACCTTC; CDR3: CSVANRDGYTF
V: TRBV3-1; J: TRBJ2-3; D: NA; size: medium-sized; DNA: TGTGCCAGCAGCTTAGGCCATGATAGCGGCCCTAGCACAGATACGCAGTATTTT; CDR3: CASSLGHDSGPSTDTQYF
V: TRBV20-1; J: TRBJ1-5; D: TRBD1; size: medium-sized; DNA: TGCAGTGCTAGAGAAGACGCCAGGGGGATAAGTCAGCCCCAGCATTTT; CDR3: CSAREDARGISQPQHF
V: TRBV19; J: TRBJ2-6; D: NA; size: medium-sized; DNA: TGTGCCAGTAGTTTCTCGACAGTATACTCTGGGGCCAACGTCCTGACTTTC; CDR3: CASSFSTVYSGANVLTF
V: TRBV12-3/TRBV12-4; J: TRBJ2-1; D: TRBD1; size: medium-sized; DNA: TGTGCCAGCACCCCCACAGGGGGCGCCTACAATGAGCAGTTCTTC; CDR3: CASTPTGGAYNEQFF
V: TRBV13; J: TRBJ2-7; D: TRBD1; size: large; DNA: TGTGCCAGCAGCTTCCTAGGACAGGGCGAGCAGTACTTC; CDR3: CASSFLGQGEQYF
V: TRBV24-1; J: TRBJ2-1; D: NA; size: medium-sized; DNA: TGTGCCACCAGTGATTTCAAGGGGACTGAGCAGTTCTTC; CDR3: CATSDFKGTEQFF
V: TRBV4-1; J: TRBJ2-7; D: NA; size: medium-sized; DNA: TGCGCCAGCAGCCAAGGAGTTCCCCACGAGCAGTACTTC; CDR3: CASSQGVPHEQYF
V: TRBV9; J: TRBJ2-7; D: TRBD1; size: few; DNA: TGTGCCAGCAGCGAGGGAGGAATCGGGACAGGAGGGGACTACGAGCAGTACTTC; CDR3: CASSEGGIGTGGDYEQYF
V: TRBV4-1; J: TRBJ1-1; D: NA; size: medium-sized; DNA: TGCGCCAGCAGCCTCGGAACCCTGAACACTGAAGCTTTCTTT; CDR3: CASSLGTLNTEAFF
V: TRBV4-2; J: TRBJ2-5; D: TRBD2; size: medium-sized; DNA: TGTGCCAGCAGCACCCGGACTAGCGGGGGCCTTAAAGAGACCCAGTACTTC; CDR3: CASSTRTSGGLKETQYF
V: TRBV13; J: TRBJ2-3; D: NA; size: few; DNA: TGTGCCAGCAGCTTGTGGGGGGTCCGGCCAGATACGCAGTATTTT; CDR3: CASSLWGVRPDTQYF
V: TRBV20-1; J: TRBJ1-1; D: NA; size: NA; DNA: TGCAGTGCTAGTCCGGGGGTTGAAACTGAAGCTTTCTTT; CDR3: CSASPGVETEAFF
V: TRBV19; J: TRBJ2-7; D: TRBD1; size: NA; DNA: TGTGCCAGTACTACGACAGGGGGAATATACGAGCAGTACTTC; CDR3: CASTTTGGIYEQYF
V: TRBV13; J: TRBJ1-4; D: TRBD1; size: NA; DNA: TGTGCCAGCAGCTCGCGGCGACAGGGGAGGAATGAAAAACTGTTTTTT; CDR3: CASSSRRQGRNEKLFF
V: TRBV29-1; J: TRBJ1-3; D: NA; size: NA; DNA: TGCAGCGTTGAAGGTTACGGACAGCAAACTGGATACACCATATATTTT; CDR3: CSVEGYGQQTGYTIYF
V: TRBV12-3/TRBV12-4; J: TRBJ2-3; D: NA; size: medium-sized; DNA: TGTGCCAGCACCGGACAGAGCACAGATACGCAGTATTTT; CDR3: CASTGQSTDTQYF
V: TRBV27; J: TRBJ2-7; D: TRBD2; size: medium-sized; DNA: TGTGCCAGCAGTTCAGTAAGGGAGGGGAGAGCAAACGAGCAGTACTTC; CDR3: CASSSVREGRANEQYF
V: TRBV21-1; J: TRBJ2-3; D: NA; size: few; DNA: TGTGCCAGCTCTGTTGCCACTCCCTTCCCCCGCGCCGCAGATACGCAGTATTTT; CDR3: CASSVATPFPRAADTQYF
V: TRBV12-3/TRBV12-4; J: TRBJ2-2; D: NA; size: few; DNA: TGTGCCAGCAGTTCCCACGGGAACCCCGGCGGGGAGCTGTTTTTT; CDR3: CASSSHGNPGGELFF
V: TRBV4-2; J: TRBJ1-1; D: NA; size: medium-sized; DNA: TGTGCCAGCAGCCAAGATATTGAGCGGGGAGAAGCTTTCTTT; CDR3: CASSQDIERGEAFF
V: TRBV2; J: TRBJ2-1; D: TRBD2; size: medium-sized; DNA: TGTGCCGGAAGCCCTGCGCGGGGGATGAATGAGCAGTTCTTC; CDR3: CAGSPARGMNEQFF
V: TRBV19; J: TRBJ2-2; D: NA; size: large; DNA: TGTGCCAGTAGTATAGATCTGACAGTGGGCACCGGGGAGCTGTTTTTT; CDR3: CASSIDLTVGTGELFF
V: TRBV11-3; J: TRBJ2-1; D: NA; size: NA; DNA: TGTGCCAGCAGCTTTAGGATGGGTGGTGACAATGAGCAGTTCTTC; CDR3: CASSFRMGGDNEQFF
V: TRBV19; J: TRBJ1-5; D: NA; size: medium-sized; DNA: TGTGCCAGTGTTGGGACTAGCAATCAGCCCCAGCATTTT; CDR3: CASVGTSNQPQHF
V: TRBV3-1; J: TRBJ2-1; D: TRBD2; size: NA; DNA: TGTGCCAGCAGCCAGCGGGGGGGCCGCCACAATGAGCAGTTCTTC; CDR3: CASSQRGGRHNEQFF
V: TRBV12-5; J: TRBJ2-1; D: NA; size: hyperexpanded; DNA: TGTGCTAGTGGTTTCACGAGCGATGAGCAGTTCTTC; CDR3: CASGFTSDEQFF
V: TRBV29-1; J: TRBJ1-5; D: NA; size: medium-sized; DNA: TGCAGCGTTGAAGAGGGAGTCGGTCAGCCCCAGCATTTT; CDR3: CSVEEGVGQPQHF